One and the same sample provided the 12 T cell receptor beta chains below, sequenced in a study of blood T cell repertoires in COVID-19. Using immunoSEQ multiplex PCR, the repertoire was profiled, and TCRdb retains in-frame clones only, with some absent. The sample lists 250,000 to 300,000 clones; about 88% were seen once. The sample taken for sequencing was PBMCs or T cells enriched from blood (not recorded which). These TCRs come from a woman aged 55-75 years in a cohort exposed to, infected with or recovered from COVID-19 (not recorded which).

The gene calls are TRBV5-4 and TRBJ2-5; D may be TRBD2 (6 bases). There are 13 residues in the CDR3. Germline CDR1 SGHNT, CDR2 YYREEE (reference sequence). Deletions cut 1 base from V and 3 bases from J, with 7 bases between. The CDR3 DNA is TGTGCCAGCAGCTTGCGGGGGAAAGAGACCCAGTACTTC. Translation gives CASSLRGKETQYF.

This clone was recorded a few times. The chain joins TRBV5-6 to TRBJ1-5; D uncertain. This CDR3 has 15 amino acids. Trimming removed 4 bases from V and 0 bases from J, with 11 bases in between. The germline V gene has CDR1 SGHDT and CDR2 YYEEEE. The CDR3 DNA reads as TGTGCCAGCAGCCCGGGAGGGTATAGCAATCAGCCCCAGCATTTT. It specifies CASSPGGYSNQPQHF.

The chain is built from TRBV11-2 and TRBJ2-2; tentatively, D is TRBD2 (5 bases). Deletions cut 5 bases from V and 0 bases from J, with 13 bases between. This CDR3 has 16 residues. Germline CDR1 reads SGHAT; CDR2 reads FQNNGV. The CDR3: CASSQQVGANTGELFF. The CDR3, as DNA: TGTGCCAGCAGCCAGCAAGTCGGGGCGAACACCGGGGAGCTGTTTTTT.

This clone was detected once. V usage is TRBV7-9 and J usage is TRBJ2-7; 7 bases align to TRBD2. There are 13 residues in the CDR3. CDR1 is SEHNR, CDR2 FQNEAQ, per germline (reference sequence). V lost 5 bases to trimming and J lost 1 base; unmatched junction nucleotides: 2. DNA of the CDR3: TGTGCCAGCAGCGGGGGGGTGTCCTACGAGCAGTACTTC. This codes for CASSGGVSYEQYF.

The chain's CDR3 is CASKADEAGGPETQYF. CDR3 bases: TGTGCCAGCAAAGCGGATGAAGCGGGAGGGCCGGAGACCCAGTACTTC. The chain employs TRBV6-4 and TRBJ2-5, with TRBD2 identical over 10 bases. There are 16 residues in the CDR3. Germline V CDR1 and CDR2: MRHNA, SNTAGT. With V trimmed by 7 bases and J by 5 bases, 13 bases remained unmatched.

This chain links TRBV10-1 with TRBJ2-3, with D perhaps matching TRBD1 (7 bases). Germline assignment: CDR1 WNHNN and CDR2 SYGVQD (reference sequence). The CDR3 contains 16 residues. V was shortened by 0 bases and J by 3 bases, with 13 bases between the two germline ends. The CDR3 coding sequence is TGCGCCAGCAGTGAGTCACCAGGGGGGTGGACAGATACGCAGTATTTT. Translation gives CASSESPGGWTDTQYF.

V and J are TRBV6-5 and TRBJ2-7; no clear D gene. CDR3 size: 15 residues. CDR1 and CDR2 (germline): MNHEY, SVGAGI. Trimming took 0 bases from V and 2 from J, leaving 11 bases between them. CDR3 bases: TGTGCCAGCAGTTACTCGTACGCCAGAACCTACGAGCAGTACTTC. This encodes CASSYSYARTYEQYF.

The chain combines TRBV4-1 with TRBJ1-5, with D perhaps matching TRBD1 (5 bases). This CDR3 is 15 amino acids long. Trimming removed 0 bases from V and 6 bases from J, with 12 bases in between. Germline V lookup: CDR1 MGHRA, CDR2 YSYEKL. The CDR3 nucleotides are TGCGCCAGCAGCCAAGATATCCGGGACTTTCAGCCCCAGCATTTT. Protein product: CASSQDIRDFQPQHF.

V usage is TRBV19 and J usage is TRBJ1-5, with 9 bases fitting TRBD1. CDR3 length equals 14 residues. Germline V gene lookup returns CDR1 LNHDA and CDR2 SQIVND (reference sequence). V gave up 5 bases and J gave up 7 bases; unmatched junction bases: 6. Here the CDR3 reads CASSLQGAQQPQHF. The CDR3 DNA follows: TGTGCCAGTAGTTTACAGGGGGCTCAGCAGCCCCAGCATTTT.

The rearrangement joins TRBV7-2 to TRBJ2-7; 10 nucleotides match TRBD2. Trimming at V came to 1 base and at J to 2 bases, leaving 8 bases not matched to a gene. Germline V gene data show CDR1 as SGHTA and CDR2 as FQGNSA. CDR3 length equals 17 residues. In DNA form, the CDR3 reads TGTGCCAGCAGCTTAGGTTCTAGCGGGAGATTTACCTACGAGCAGTACTTC. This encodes CASSLGSSGRFTYEQYF.

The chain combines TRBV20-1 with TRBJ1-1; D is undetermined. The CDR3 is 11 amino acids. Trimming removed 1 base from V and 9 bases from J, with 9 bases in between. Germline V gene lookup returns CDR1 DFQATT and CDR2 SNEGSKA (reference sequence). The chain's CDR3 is CSARAGGKAFF. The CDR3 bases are TGCAGTGCTAGAGCTGGAGGGAAAGCTTTCTTT.

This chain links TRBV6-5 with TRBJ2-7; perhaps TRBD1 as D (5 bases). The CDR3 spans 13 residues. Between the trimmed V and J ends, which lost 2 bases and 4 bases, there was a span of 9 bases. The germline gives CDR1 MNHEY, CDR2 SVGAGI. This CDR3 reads CASSYGAEYEQYF. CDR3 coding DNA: TGTGCCAGCAGTTACGGGGCGGAGTACGAGCAGTACTTC.